The rows below give T cell receptor beta chains drawn from one sample of a study of T cell repertoires in cytomegalovirus infection. TCRdb reprocessed the reads with MiXCR, giving one entry per CDR3 protein. There are more than 90,000 distinct CDR3 sequences in the sample; roughly 9.1% occur only once, and approximately 31% lies in the top ten. No antigen has been identified for these receptors. Sequencing used PBMCs, sequenced either directly or after in vitro stimulation (not recorded which). These TCRs come from a human donor in good health (CMV status not recorded). Some clones in this sample may be carry-over from other donors' samples. CDR3s include the opening cysteine and the closing phenylalanine or tryptophan. The D gene is left open where the match is weak. Clone size is shown for a subset of rows, as once, few, many or a class of expanded clone.

V	size	J	D	CDR3	DNA
TRBV29-1	NA	TRBJ1-2	NA	CSVPRAGVYTF	TGCAGCGTCCCCAGGGCAGGGGTCTACACCTTC
TRBV12-3/TRBV12-4	NA	TRBJ2-3	NA	CASTKGGGLDAQYF	TGTGCCAGCACCAAGGGAGGGGGGCTTGATGCGCAGTATTTT
TRBV19	few	TRBJ1-2	NA	CASSSQDKYGYTF	TGTGCCAGTAGTAGTCAAGACAAGTATGGCTACACCTTC
TRBV12-3/TRBV12-4	many	TRBJ1-2	NA	CASSPTRRGNYGYTF	TGTGCCAGCAGCCCCACAAGGAGGGGTAACTATGGCTACACCTTC
TRBV7-2	many	TRBJ1-6	TRBD1	CASSFSGGNSPLHF	TGTGCCAGCAGCTTTTCAGGGGGTAATTCACCCCTCCACTTT
TRBV12-3/TRBV12-4	many	TRBJ2-2	NA	CASRDKETGELFF	TGTGCCAGCAGAGACAAGGAAACCGGGGAGCTGTTTTTT
TRBV12-3/TRBV12-4	many	TRBJ1-1	NA	CASSSYRRNTEAFF	TGTGCCAGCAGTTCATACAGGAGGAACACTGAAGCTTTCTTT
TRBV18	many	TRBJ1-6	TRBD1	CASSPSTGLGSPLHF	TGTGCCAGCTCACCCTCGACAGGGCTTGGTTCACCCCTCCACTTT
TRBV12-3/TRBV12-4	many	TRBJ2-1	TRBD2	CASSPLLWREGLNEQFF	TGTGCCAGCAGCCCGCTACTTTGGCGGGAGGGCCTCAATGAGCAGTTCTTC
TRBV20-1	NA	TRBJ2-4	NA	CSGALTGTKNIQYF	TGCAGTGGGGCCTTAACGGGAACCAAAAACATTCAGTACTTC
TRBV7-2	many	TRBJ2-2	TRBD2	CASSLELAFANTGELFF	TGTGCCAGCAGCTTAGAACTAGCGTTCGCGAACACCGGGGAGCTGTTTTTT
TRBV7-2	many	TRBJ2-3	NA	CASSLFKRGTDTQYF	TGTGCCAGCAGCTTATTCAAGCGAGGCACAGATACGCAGTATTTT
TRBV4-1	NA	TRBJ1-2	NA	CASSQEGNHYGYTF	TGCGCCAGCAGCCAAGAAGGAAATCACTATGGCTACACCTTC
TRBV2	NA	TRBJ1-5	TRBD1	CASSESGTGVGQPQHF	TGTGCCAGCAGTGAATCCGGGACAGGGGTTGGTCAGCCCCAGCATTTT
TRBV6-6	many	TRBJ1-2	NA	CASSPPDSRGYTF	TGTGCCAGCAGTCCGCCGGACAGTCGGGGCTACACCTTC
TRBV7-3	many	TRBJ1-6	NA	CASSPLGAISPLHF	TGTGCCAGCAGCCCCCTCGGTGCGATCTCACCCCTCCACTTT
TRBV6-6	many	TRBJ2-2	TRBD2	CASSKLAGANTGELFF	TGTGCCAGCAGTAAATTAGCGGGAGCGAACACCGGGGAGCTGTTTTTT
TRBV3-1	few	TRBJ2-1	TRBD2	CASSRGLADYNEQFF	TGTGCCAGCAGTCGGGGTCTAGCGGACTACAATGAGCAGTTCTTC
TRBV5-1	few	TRBJ2-1	TRBD1	CASSPGQGKENEQFF	TGCGCCAGCAGCCCTGGACAGGGGAAGGAAAATGAGCAGTTCTTC
TRBV19	NA	TRBJ1-6	TRBD1	CASSTGTANSPLHF	TGTGCCAGTAGTACCGGGACAGCAAATTCACCCCTCCACTTT
TRBV6-1	NA	TRBJ1-2	NA	CASSLDPLSYGYTF	TGTGCCAGCAGTTTGGACCCCCTGTCCTATGGCTACACCTTC
TRBV2	few	TRBJ2-2	NA	CASSEQGGTGELFF	TGTGCCAGCAGTGAACAGGGAGGTACCGGGGAGCTGTTTTTT